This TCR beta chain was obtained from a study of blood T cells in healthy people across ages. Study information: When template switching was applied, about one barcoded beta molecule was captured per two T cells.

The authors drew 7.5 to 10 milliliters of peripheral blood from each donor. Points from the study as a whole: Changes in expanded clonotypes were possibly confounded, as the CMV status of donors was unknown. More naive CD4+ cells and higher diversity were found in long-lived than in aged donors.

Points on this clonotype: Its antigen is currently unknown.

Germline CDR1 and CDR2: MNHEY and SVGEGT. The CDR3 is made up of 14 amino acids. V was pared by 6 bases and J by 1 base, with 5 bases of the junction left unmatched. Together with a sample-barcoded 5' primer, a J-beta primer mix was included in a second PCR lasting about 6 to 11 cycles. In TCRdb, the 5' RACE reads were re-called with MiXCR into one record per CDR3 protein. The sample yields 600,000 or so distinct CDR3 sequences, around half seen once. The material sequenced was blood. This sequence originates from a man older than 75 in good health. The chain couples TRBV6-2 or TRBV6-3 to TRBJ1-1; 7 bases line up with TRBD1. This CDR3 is CASSRQGGNTEAFF. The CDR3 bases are TGTGCCAGCAGCCGACAGGGCGGGAACACTGAAGCTTTCTTT.